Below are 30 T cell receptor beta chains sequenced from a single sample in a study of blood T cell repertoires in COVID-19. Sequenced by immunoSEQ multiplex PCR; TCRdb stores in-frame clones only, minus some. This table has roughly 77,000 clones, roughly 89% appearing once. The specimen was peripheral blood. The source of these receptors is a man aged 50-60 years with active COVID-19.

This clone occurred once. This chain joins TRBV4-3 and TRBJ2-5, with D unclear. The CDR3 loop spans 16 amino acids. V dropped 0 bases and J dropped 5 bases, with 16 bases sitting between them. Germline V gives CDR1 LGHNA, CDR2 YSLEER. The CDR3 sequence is CASSQDIFGGVETQYF. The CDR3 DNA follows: TGCGCCAGCAGCCAAGACATATTCGGTGGTGTCGAGACCCAGTACTTC.

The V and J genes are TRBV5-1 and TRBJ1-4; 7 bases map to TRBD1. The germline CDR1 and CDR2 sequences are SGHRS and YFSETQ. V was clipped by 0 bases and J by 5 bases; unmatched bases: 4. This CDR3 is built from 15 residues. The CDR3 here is CASSLEGGRNEKLFF. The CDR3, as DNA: TGCGCCAGCAGCTTGGAAGGGGGCCGAAATGAAAAACTGTTTTTT.

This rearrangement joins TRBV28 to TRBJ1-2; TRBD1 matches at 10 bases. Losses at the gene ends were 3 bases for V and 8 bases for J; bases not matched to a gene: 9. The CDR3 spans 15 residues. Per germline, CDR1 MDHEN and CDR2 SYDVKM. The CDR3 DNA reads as TGTGCCAGCAGTTTGACAGGGGGCGCGTCGGACGGCTACACCTTC. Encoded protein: CASSLTGGASDGYTF.

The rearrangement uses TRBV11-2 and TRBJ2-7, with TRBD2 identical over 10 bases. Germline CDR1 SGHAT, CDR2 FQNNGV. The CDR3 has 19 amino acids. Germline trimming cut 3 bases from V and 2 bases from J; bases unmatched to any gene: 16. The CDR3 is CASSLGLALAGESPYEQYF. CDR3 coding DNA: TGTGCCAGCAGCTTGGGGCTGGCCCTAGCGGGAGAATCTCCCTACGAGCAGTACTTC.

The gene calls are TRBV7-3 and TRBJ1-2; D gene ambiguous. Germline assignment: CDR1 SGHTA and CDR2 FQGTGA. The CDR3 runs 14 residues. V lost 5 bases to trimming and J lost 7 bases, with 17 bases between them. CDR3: CASSQDGGNLGYTF. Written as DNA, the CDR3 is TGTGCCAGCAGCCAGGACGGAGGGAATCTTGGCTACACCTTC. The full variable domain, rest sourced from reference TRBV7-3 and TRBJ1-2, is GAGVSQTPSNKVTEKGKYVELRCDPISGHTALYWYRQSLGQGPEFLIYFQGTGAADDSGLPNDRFFAVRPEGSVSTLKIQRTERGDSAVYLCASSQDGGNLGYTFGSGTRLTVV.

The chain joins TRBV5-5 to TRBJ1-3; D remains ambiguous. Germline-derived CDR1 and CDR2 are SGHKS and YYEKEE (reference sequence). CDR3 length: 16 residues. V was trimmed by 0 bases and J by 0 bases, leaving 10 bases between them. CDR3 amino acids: CASSLGGLSSGNTIYF. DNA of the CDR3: TGTGCCAGCAGCTTGGGAGGTCTGAGCTCTGGAAACACCATATATTTT.

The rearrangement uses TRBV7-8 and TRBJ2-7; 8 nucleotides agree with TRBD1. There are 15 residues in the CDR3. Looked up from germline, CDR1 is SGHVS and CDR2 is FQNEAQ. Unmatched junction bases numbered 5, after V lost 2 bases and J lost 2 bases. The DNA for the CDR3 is TGTGCCAGCAGCTTAAGCAGGGGGCTAACCTACGAGCAGTACTTC. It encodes CASSLSRGLTYEQYF.

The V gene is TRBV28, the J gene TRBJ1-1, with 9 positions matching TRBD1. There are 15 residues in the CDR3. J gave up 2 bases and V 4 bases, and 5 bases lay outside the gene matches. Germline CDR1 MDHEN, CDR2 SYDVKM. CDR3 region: CASSWGDRVNTEAFF. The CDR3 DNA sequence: TGTGCCAGCAGTTGGGGGGACAGGGTCAACACTGAAGCTTTCTTT.

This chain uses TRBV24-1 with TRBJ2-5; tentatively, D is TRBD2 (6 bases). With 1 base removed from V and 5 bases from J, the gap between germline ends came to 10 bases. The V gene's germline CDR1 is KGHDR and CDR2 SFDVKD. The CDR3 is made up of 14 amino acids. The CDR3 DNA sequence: TGTGCCACCAGTGATTTCTCGGGGGATGAGACCCAGTACTTC. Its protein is CATSDFSGDETQYF.

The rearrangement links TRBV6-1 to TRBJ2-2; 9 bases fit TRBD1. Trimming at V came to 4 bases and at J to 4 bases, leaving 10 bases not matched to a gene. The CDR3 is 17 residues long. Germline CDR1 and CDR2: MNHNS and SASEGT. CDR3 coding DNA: TGTGCCAGCAGTGGGGGACAGGGTCAATATTTCACCGGGGAGCTGTTTTTT. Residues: CASSGGQGQYFTGELFF.

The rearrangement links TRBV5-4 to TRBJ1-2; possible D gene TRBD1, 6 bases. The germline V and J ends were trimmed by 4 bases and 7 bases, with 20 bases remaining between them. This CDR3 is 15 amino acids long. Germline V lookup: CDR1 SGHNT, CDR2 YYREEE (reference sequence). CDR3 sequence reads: CASSPDRTGGSGYTF. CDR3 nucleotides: TGTGCCAGCAGCCCCGACAGGACTGGGGGAAGTGGCTACACCTTC.

The CDR3 region has the DNA TGTGCCAGCAGCTTGAATAGCGGGAGGGCCCGGGAGACCCAGTACTTC. Protein sequence: CASSLNSGRARETQYF. V and J are TRBV5-6 and TRBJ2-5; 11 bases agree with TRBD2. Per the germline V gene, CDR1 is SGHDT and CDR2 is YYEEEE. J was trimmed by 5 bases and V by 1 base; bases with no gene match: 7. The CDR3 contains 16 residues. Drawing the rest from reference TRBV5-6 and TRBJ2-5, the complete variable domain is DAGVTQSPTHLIKTRGQQVTLRCSPKSGHDTVSWYQQALGQGPQFIFQYYEEEERQRGNFPDRFSGHQFPNYSSELNVNALLLGDSALYLCASSLNSGRARETQYFGPGTRLLVL.

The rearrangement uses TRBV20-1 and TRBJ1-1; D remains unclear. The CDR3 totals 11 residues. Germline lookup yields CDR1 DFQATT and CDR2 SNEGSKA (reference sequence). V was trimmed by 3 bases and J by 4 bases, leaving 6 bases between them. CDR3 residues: CSASAGTEAFF. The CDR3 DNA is TGCAGTGCTAGTGCGGGCACTGAAGCTTTCTTT.

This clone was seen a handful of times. The CDR3 DNA is TGTGCCAGCAGTCCCCGGGGACTCGTAGTCGAGCAGTACTTC. This translates into CASSPRGLVVEQYF. This sequence joins TRBV27 and TRBJ2-7; weak D call: TRBD2 (6 bases). CDR3 length: 14 residues. V lost 5 bases and J 6 bases, leaving 17 bases between the germline ends. Germline CDR1 MNHEY, CDR2 SMNVEV (reference sequence).

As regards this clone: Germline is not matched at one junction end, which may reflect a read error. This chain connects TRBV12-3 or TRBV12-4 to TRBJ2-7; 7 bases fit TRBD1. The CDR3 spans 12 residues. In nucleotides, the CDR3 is TGTGCCAGCACTCGGACAGGTGGTGGCTATAACTTC. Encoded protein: CASTRTGGGYNF.

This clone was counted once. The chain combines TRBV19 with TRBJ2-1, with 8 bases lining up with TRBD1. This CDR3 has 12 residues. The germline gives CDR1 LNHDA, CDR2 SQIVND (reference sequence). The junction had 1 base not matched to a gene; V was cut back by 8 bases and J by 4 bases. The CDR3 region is CASWDRYNEQFF. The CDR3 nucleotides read TGTGCCAGTTGGGACAGGTACAATGAGCAGTTCTTC.

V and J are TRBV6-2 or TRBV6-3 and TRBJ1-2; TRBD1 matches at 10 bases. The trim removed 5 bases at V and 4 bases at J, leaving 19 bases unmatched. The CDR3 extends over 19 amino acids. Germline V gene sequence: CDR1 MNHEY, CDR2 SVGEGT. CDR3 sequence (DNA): TGTGCCAGCAGTCGCGCGCGACAAACCGGGACAGGGGAAGGCTATGGCTACACCTTC. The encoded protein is CASSRARQTGTGEGYGYTF.

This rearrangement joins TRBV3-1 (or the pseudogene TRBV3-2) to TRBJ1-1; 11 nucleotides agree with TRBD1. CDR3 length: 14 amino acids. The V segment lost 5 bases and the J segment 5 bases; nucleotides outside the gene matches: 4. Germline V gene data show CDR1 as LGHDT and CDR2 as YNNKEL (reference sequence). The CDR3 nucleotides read TGTGCCAGCAGCGGACAGGGGGCGATTACTGAAGCTTTCTTT. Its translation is CASSGQGAITEAFF.

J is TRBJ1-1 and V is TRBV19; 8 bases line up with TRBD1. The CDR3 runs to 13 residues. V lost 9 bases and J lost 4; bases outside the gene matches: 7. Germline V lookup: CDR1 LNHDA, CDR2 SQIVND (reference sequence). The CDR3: CASHQGARTEAFF. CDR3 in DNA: TGTGCCAGCCATCAGGGGGCGCGCACTGAAGCTTTCTTT.

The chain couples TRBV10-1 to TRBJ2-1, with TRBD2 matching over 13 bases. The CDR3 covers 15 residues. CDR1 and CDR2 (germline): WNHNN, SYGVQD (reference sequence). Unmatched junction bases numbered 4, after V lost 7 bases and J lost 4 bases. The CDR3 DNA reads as TGCGCCAGCAATACGGGACTAGCGGGATACAATGAGCAGTTCTTC. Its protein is CASNTGLAGYNEQFF.

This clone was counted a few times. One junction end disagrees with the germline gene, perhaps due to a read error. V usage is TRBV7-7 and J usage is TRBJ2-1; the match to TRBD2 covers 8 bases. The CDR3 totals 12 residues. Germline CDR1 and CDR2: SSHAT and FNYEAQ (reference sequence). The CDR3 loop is CASSQGLDEQFF. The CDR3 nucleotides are TGTGCTAGCAGCCAGGGACTAGATGAGCAGTTCTTC.

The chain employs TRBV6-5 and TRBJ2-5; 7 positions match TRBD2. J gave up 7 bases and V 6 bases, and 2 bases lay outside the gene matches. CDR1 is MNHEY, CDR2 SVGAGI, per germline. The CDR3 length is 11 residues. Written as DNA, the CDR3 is TGTGCCAGCAGCCGCGGGGGGACCCAGTACTTC. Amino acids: CASSRGGTQYF.

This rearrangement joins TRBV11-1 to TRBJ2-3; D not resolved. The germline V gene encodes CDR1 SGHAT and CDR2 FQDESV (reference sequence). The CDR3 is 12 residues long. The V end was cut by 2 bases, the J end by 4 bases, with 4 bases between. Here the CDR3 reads CASSLSSDTQYF. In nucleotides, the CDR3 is TGTGCCAGCAGCTTAAGCTCAGATACGCAGTATTTT.

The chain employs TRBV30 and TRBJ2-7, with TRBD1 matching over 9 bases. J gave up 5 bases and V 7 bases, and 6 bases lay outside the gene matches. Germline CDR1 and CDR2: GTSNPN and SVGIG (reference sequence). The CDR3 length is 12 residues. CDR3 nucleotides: TGTGCCTTGGGACAGGGAAGGCACGAGCAGTACTTC. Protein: CALGQGRHEQYF.

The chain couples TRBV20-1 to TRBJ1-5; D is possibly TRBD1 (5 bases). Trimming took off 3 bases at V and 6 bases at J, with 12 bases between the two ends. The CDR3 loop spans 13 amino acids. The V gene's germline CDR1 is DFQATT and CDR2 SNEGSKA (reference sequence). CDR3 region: CSASLQGGQPQHF. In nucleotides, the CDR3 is TGCAGTGCTAGTCTGCAGGGCGGTCAGCCCCAGCATTTT.

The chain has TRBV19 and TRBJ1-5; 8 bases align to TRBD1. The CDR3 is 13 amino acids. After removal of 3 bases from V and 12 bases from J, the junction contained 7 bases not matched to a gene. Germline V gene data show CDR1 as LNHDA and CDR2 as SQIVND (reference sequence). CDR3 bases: TGTGCCAGTAGTATCGAACAGGGGGGAGACCAGCATTTT. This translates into CASSIEQGGDQHF.

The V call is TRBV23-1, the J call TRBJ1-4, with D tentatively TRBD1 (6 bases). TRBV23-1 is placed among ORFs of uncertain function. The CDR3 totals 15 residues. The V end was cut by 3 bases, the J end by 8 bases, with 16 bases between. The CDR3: CASSHPLGGAEKLFF. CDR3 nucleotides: TGCGCCAGCAGTCACCCGTTGGGGGGGGCGGAAAAACTGTTTTTT.

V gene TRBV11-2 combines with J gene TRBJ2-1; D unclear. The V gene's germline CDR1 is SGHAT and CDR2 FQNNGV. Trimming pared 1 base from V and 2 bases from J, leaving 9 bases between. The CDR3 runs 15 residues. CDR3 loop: CASSLGATAYNEQFF. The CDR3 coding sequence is TGTGCCAGCAGCTTAGGAGCCACCGCCTACAATGAGCAGTTCTTC.

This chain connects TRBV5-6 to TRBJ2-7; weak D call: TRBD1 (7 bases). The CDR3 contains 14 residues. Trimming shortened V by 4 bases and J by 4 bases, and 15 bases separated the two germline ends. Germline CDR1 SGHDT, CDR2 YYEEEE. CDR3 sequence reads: CASSPGDRYYEQYF. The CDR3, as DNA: TGTGCCAGCAGCCCGGGGGACAGATATTACGAGCAGTACTTC.

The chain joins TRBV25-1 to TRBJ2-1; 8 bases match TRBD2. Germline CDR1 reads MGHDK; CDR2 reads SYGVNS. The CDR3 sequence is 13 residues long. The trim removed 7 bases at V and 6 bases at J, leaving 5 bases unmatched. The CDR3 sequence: CASKGAGANEQFF. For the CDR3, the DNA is TGTGCCAGCAAGGGAGCGGGAGCCAATGAGCAGTTCTTC.